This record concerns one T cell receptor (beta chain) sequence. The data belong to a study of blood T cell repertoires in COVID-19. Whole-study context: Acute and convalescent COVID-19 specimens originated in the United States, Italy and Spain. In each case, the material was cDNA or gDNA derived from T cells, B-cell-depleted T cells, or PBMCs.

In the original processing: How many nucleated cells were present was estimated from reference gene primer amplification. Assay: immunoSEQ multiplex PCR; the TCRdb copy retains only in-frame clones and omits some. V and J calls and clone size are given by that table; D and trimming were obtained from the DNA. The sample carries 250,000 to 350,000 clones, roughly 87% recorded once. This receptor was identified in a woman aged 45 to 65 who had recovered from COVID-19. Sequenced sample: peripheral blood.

The CDR3 region is CASSPRDRHSSSNYGYTF. CDR3 in DNA: TGTGCCAGCAGCCCCCGAGATCGTCACAGCTCCTCTAACTATGGCTACACCTTC. The chain employs TRBV7-9 and TRBJ1-2; no clear D gene. This CDR3 has 18 amino acids. V lost 5 bases to trimming and J lost 0 bases, with 22 bases between them. Germline values: CDR1 SEHNR, CDR2 FQNEAQ (reference sequence).